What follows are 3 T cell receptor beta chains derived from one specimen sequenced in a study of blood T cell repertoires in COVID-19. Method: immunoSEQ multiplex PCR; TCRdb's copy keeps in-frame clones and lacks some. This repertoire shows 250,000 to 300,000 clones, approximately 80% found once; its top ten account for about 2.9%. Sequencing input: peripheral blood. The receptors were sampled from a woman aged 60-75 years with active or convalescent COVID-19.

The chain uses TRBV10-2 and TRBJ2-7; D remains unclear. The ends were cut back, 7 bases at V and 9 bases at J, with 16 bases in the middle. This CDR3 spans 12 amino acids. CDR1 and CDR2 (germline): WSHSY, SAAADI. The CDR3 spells CASIDGGIRQYF. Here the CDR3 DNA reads TGCGCCAGCATTGATGGCGGTATTCGGCAGTACTTC.

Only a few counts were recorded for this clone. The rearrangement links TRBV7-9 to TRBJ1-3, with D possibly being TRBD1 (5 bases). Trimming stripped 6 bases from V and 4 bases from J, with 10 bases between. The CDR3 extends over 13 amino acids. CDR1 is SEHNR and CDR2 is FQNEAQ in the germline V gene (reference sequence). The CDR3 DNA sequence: TGTGCCAGCAGAGGGGTGGTGGGAAACACCATATATTTT. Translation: CASRGVVGNTIYF.

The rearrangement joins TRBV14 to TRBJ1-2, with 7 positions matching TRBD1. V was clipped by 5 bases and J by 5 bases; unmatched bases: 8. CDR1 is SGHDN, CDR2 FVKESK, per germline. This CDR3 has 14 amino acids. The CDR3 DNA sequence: TGTGCCAGCAGCTTAGACAGGGCTTCGTATGGCTACACCTTC. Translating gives CASSLDRASYGYTF.